One and the same sample provided the 16 T cell receptor beta chains below, sequenced in a study of CD8 T cells in ankylosing spondylitis. One entry per CDR3 protein results from TCRdb running MiXCR on the 5' RACE reads. The profile covers roughly 120,000 distinct CDR3 sequences, with over 6.5% appearing a single time and 9% to 15% taken by the ten largest. The sample was blood, either unsorted or a sorted T cell fraction (not recorded which). These receptors came from a male donor with ankylosing spondylitis or in good health (not recorded which).

There are many counts of this clonotype. The chain employs TRBV20-1 and TRBJ2-3; possible D gene TRBD1, 5 bases. V was pared by 6 bases and J by 8 bases, with 15 bases between. This CDR3 is 12 amino acids long. CDR1 and CDR2 (germline): DFQATT, SNEGSKA (reference sequence). The CDR3 nucleotides are TGCAGTGCGAAGGGTGGGGCCGGTACGCAGTATTTT. This gives the protein CSAKGGAGTQYF.

This clonotype was found many times. The chain joins TRBV20-1 to TRBJ2-3; D unresolved. Germline CDR1 reads DFQATT; CDR2 reads SNEGSKA (reference sequence). Trimming pared 1 base from V and 4 bases from J, leaving 15 bases between. The CDR3 is 15 residues long. The DNA for the CDR3 is TGCAGTGCTAGAGGGGGTGGGGATTTTTCAGATACGCAGTATTTT. This translates into CSARGGGDFSDTQYF.

The table lists this clonotype with many counts. The chain combines TRBV3-1 with TRBJ1-4, with 10 bases matching TRBD1. V gave up 4 bases and J gave up 8 bases; unmatched junction bases: 4. CDR1 and CDR2 from the germline V gene are LGHDT and YNNKEL (reference sequence). This CDR3 contains 14 residues. CDR3 region: CASSPGQGREKLFF. In DNA, the CDR3 is TGTGCCAGCAGCCCGGGACAGGGGAGAGAAAAACTGTTTTTT.

Of note for this clonotype: This may come from a read error, since a much larger clone is one base off. The V call is TRBV7-8, the J call TRBJ2-7; 7 bases map to TRBD1. The CDR3 consists of 14 residues. Germline V lookup: CDR1 SGHVS, CDR2 FQNEAQ. The CDR3 DNA reads TGTGCCAGCAGCCCCCCCGGGACAGCCTACGAGCTGTACTTC. Translation: CASSPPGTAYELYF.

This clonotype was picked up many times. The chain is built from TRBV12-3 or TRBV12-4 and TRBJ2-1; a weak D match, TRBD2 (6 bases). The CDR3 is 16 amino acids. The V end lost 1 base, the J end lost 8 bases, and 18 bases lay between the germline ends. The CDR3 is CASSLGGGGGGDEQFF. CDR3 in DNA: TGTGCCAGCAGTTTAGGGGGAGGTGGGGGTGGCGATGAGCAGTTCTTC.

This clonotype was picked up a small number of times. The CDR3 sequence is CSADLSSYEQYF. CDR3 coding DNA: TGCAGTGCTGACCTTTCCTCCTACGAGCAGTACTTC. The chain carries TRBV20-1 and TRBJ2-7; D ambiguous. CDR3 size: 12 residues. CDR1 is DFQATT and CDR2 is SNEGSKA in the germline V gene (reference sequence). Trimming stripped 5 bases from V and 0 bases from J, with 8 bases between.

This clonotype was seen many times. The rearrangement links TRBV11-2 to TRBJ2-3, with TRBD2 matching over 8 bases. This CDR3 is 19 amino acids long. Germline V lookup: CDR1 SGHAT, CDR2 FQNNGV. Germline trimming cut 2 bases from V and 6 bases from J; bases unmatched to any gene: 19. The CDR3 here is CASSLTLIWREVPTDTQYF. The CDR3 nucleotides are TGTGCCAGCAGCTTAACACTTATTTGGCGGGAGGTACCCACGGATACGCAGTATTTT.

This clonotype occurred many times. The chain combines TRBV30 with TRBJ1-1; D unresolved. The CDR3 is 11 amino acids. V shed 2 bases and J shed 7 bases, with 8 bases lying between them. Germline V gene sequence: CDR1 GTSNPN, CDR2 SVGIG (reference sequence). This chain's CDR3 is CAWSPTREAFF. The CDR3 DNA sequence: TGTGCCTGGAGTCCAACCCGTGAAGCTTTCTTT.

This clonotype occurred many times. V and J are TRBV7-2 and TRBJ2-1, with no clear D. Trimming left V 5 bases short and J 9 bases short, with 11 bases between. CDR1 SGHTA and CDR2 FQGNSA come from the germline V gene. This CDR3 spans 12 amino acids. The CDR3 protein is CASSPGFGEQFF. The CDR3 nucleotides are TGTGCCAGCAGCCCCGGTTTCGGTGAGCAGTTCTTC.

This clonotype was counted many times. This chain links TRBV5-1 with TRBJ2-7; no clear D. V was cut by 4 bases and J by 6 bases, with 14 bases left in between. Germline V gene data show CDR1 as SGHRS and CDR2 as YFSETQ. This CDR3 comprises 13 residues. For the CDR3, the DNA is TGCGCCAGCAGCCTGGGCCAGACAATCGAGCAGTACTTC. This gives the protein CASSLGQTIEQYF.

This clonotype was picked up many times. The rearrangement joins TRBV5-6 to TRBJ1-5, with D hard to call. Germline assignment: CDR1 SGHDT and CDR2 YYEEEE. The CDR3 spans 15 residues. V lost 0 bases, J lost 5 bases, and 12 bases lay in between. The CDR3 region has the DNA TGTGCCAGCAGCTTGGGTTGGGGATCCGATCAGCCCCAGCATTTT. It codes for CASSLGWGSDQPQHF.

This clonotype has just a few counts. This chain links TRBV19 with TRBJ1-5; weak D call: TRBD1 (6 bases). Deletions cut 5 bases from V and 3 bases from J, with 14 bases between. Per germline, CDR1 LNHDA and CDR2 SQIVND (reference sequence). The CDR3 loop spans 15 amino acids. The CDR3 DNA sequence: TGTGCCAGTAGTCCTCAGGGGAACTTCAATCAGCCCCAGCATTTT. It specifies CASSPQGNFNQPQHF.

This clonotype has ten or more counts. The rearrangement joins TRBV15 to TRBJ2-3; 8 bases align to TRBD2. J was trimmed by 3 bases and V by 1 base; bases with no gene match: 6. This CDR3 region has 16 residues. In germline, CDR1 is LNHNV, CDR2 YYDKDF (reference sequence). CDR3 protein: CATSRGSGRSTDTQYF. The CDR3 coding sequence is TGTGCCACCAGCAGAGGCAGCGGGAGATCGACAGATACGCAGTATTTT.

The chain is built from TRBV6-2 or TRBV6-3 and TRBJ2-1; TRBD2 agrees at 7 bases. This CDR3 region has 18 residues. Germline trimming cut 5 bases from V and 4 bases from J; bases unmatched to any gene: 17. CDR1 and CDR2 (germline): MNHEY, SVGEGT. CDR3 bases: TGTGCCAGCAGTCACCCGCAGACCGCTAGCGGCCTTTACAATGAGCAGTTCTTC. This sequence encodes CASSHPQTASGLYNEQFF.

This clonotype was picked up many times. The rearrangement links TRBV12-3 or TRBV12-4 to TRBJ1-2, with TRBD1 identical over 7 bases. The CDR3 sequence is 16 residues long. Germline trimming cut 5 bases from V and 5 bases from J; bases unmatched to any gene: 14. This CDR3 reads CASSRKDRVFFYGYTF. The CDR3 DNA follows: TGTGCCAGCAGTAGAAAAGACAGGGTTTTTTTTTATGGCTACACCTTC.

This clonotype was counted ten times or more. V is TRBV12-3 or TRBV12-4 and J is TRBJ1-6; D perhaps matches TRBD1 (5 bases). Trimming removed 5 bases at V and 7 bases at J, with 12 bases between. This CDR3 spans 14 amino acids. The CDR3 region is CASSPGRLNSPLHF. The CDR3 bases are TGTGCCAGCAGTCCGGGACGGCTAAATTCACCCCTCCACTTT.